The rows below give T cell receptor beta chains drawn from one sample of a study of identical twins. Each CDR3 protein is one row after TCRdb ran MiXCR on the 5' RACE reads. The profile covers some 300,000 distinct CDR3 sequences, with more than 9% appearing a single time and approximately 7.5% taken by the ten largest. This sample also appeared in a second study, on yellow fever vaccine responses in identical twins.

The sequencing sample was made of CD8+ T cells sorted from blood. The receptors derive from a woman younger than 35 in good health. Each CDR3 is given with its conserved first and last residue.

>TRBV7-9
CASSWEDEQFF
>TRBV18
CASSPSSATEIPYEQYF
>TRBV7-9
CASSPPLSSGDEQYF
>TRBV5-1
CASSSSGGQGETQYF
>TRBV5-1
CASSSAGVGYTYGYTF
>TRBV12-3/TRBV12-4
CASSPRTGFSYEQYF
>TRBV15
CATSRVGNLNTEAFF
>TRBV13
CASGDGINNEQFF
>TRBV15
CATSSPPAENTEAFF
>TRBV6-2/TRBV6-3
CASSLAYRLAKNIQYF
>TRBV10-2
CASSESRGPRGTQYF
>TRBV25-1
CASSDFQGAAYNEQFF
>TRBV15
CATSISGSWNYGYTF
>TRBV12-3/TRBV12-4
CASSLFQGLMNTEAFF
>TRBV5-1
CASSEDRDRAPEPTYEQYF
>TRBV4-1
CASSQGTEPFYSNQPQHF
>TRBV7-9
CASSTGQGPNTGELFF
>TRBV29-1
CSVEAADRWETYEQFF
>TRBV9
CASSITGLVTDTQYF
>TRBV5-1
CASSPGQPLNTGELFF
>TRBV25-1
CASSERGGGNQPQHF
>TRBV27
CASSPTHPSGPVETQYF
>TRBV27
CASRAALDTQYF
>TRBV15
CATSDTLPGTSGRDTDTQYF
>TRBV4-1
CASSQGQGPSSGNTIYF
>TRBV19
CASSNLGSSYNEQFF
>TRBV6-1
CASSGLAGGPDTQYF
>TRBV28
CASSWRRAYNEQFF
>TRBV4-1
CASSQDAGLAREQYF